The entry that follows covers one T cell receptor (beta chain) sequence. The clone's antigen remains unknown. Within one base of it there is no much larger clone, and no base qualities were kept. This record comes from a study of shared clonotypes between healthy human individuals (dated by TCRdb to the early 2020s). Study-level background: A couple of women and a few men aged 18 to 49 years were included in the cohort. The study deeply sequenced blood TCR repertoires of roughly five healthy adults to estimate repertoire size and the extent of clonotype sharing between individuals. Different laboratories and diverse techniques were used to prepare libraries and sequence TCR repertoires, to increase sequencing depth and limit assay-specific biases. Leukapheresis yielded between about 0.85 and 10 billion PBMCs per donor.

Inclusive of the bounding cysteine and phenylalanine, the CDR3 is 17 residues long. Only the CDR3 DNA stays, 51 bases, in frame from base 1. CDR1 and CDR2, per the germline V gene, are LGHNA and YNFKEQ. Relative to germline, V is 4 bases shorter and J is 1 base shorter, with 16 bases between their ends. The donors were healthy, HIV-negative adults who had no recently reported acute infections or vaccinations. Every donor was a Caucasian adult living in Nashville, Tennessee, USA. For unsorted samples, tens of millions of PBMCs were counted and genomic DNA was extracted with the QIAamp DNA Blood Mini kit. Blood was collected by leukapheresis, and PBMCs were isolated by Ficoll-Histopaque density gradient centrifugation and then cryopreserved in liquid nitrogen vapor phase. Beyond this particular receptor, the publication reports: Only blood was sampled, and tissue TCR repertoires likely differ from those in blood. Pairwise subsampling indicated that sequencing depth was expected to affect the degree of clonotype sharing among donors. Because the study included a small number of donors, the genetic and exposure-history diversity represented was limited.

Using the deep immunoSEQ assay, TCR CDR3 regions were amplified from genomic DNA by multiplex PCR. Extracted genomic DNA from each cell subset was distributed evenly across all wells of several immunoSEQ 96-well plates, and each plate was treated as a replicate. For unsorted PBMC, 300 ng genomic DNA, equal to 30,000 or so T cell genomes, was loaded into each replicate PCR. Unsorted PBMC genomic DNA was sequenced across ten immunoSEQ deep assay plates. The purified libraries were quantified using a Qubit 3.0 fluorometer, sized with a Bioanalyzer 2100, and then quantified again using the KAPA Library Quantification kit. Every immunoSEQ 96-well plate was sequenced on a separate single-read 150-cycle Illumina NextSeq 550 flow cell. The paper's data handling went like this. Because only junctional sequences without quality scores were contained in the immunoSEQ output, filtering matching that applied to full-length reads could not be performed. Sequences were annotated with PyIR, a Python wrapper for IgBLAST v1.9, using IMGT germline references to assign V/J genes and CDR3. Reads were removed for weak V/J assignments (E-value above 1e-6), missing CDR3, stop codons, out-of-frame junctions, or ambiguous translated residues. A V3J clonotype was defined by an identical inferred V gene, J gene, and CDR3 amino acid sequence. The percentage overlap between two repertoires was calculated by dividing the number of shared unique clonotypes by the size of the smaller repertoire. RTK rarefaction, the Chao1 estimator, and Recon v2.1 estimates of unobserved clonotypes were used to assess repertoire richness. TCRdb obtained this table from immuneACCESS and retained in-frame rearrangements with V and J assigned. These tables miss some clones; where compared with another copy, unresolved V genes account for less than half of the shortfall, and the remainder is unexplained. V, J and clone size are taken as reported in that table, and D and trimming were inferred from the DNA itself. In all, the sample holds about 490,000 clones, and approximately 81% of those were seen once. The top ten clones comprise 10% to 15% of the sample.

Sequenced: PBMCs. Here the chain combines TRBV4-2 and TRBJ1-4, with no confidently assigned D gene. This TCR came from a woman aged 40-49 years in good health. Some clones in this sample may be carry-over from other donors' samples. In nucleotides, the sequence is TGTGCCAGCAGCCCATATTGGCAGTCTCGAACTAATGAAAAACTGTTTTTT. This codes for CASSPYWQSRTNEKLFF.